Listed below are T cell receptor beta chains from one sample, sequenced in a study of CXCR3-negative and CXCR3-positive naive CD8 T cells. One entry per CDR3 protein, without DNA, is what TCRdb gives after re-calling the 5' RACE reads. The ten most abundant clones cover around 0.4% of a sample with about 58,000 distinct CDR3 sequences. Material for sequencing was naive CXCR3- CD8+ T cells from blood. All receptors come from a human donor in good health. Some clones in this sample may be carry-over from other donors' samples. CDR3s include the opening cysteine and the closing phenylalanine or tryptophan. Rows may omit the clone size; those that give it use once, few, many or a size class.

V: TRBV6-4; size: -; J: TRBJ2-2; CDR3: CASSDSSGVSGELFF
V: TRBV4-3; size: -; J: TRBJ2-5; CDR3: CASSRGLVGRGTQYF
V: TRBV30; size: -; J: TRBJ1-1; CDR3: CAWSRNTEAFF
V: TRBV12-3/TRBV12-4; size: -; J: TRBJ2-2; CDR3: CASSRYGGAPTGELFF
V: TRBV29-1; size: -; J: TRBJ1-1; CDR3: CSVDGVNTEAFF
V: TRBV27; size: -; J: TRBJ2-7; CDR3: CASSLSASYEQYF
V: TRBV20-1; size: -; J: TRBJ1-1; CDR3: CSASTNTEAFF
V: TRBV6-2/TRBV6-3; size: -; J: TRBJ2-7; CDR3: CASSSLGQVYEQYF
V: TRBV7-6; size: -; J: TRBJ2-3; CDR3: CASSLVLVGTDTQYF
V: TRBV10-2; size: -; J: TRBJ2-1; CDR3: CASSEGAYPDFRGFF
V: TRBV12-3/TRBV12-4; size: -; J: TRBJ2-3; CDR3: CASSLLGFQADTQYF
V: TRBV9; size: -; J: TRBJ2-3; CDR3: CASSLPAGGPGTDTQYF
V: TRBV7-2; size: -; J: TRBJ2-7; CDR3: CASRWGHSYEQYF
V: TRBV11-3; size: -; J: TRBJ2-3; CDR3: CASSPGQALDTQYF
V: TRBV29-1; size: -; J: TRBJ2-1; CDR3: CSVKDASGASYNEQFF
V: TRBV7-8; size: -; J: TRBJ2-7; CDR3: CASSLGENQGFHEQYF
V: TRBV20-1; size: -; J: TRBJ2-1; CDR3: CSARGRGEHNEQFF
V: TRBV12-3/TRBV12-4; size: -; J: TRBJ2-7; CDR3: CASTRGTGSNYEQYF
V: TRBV10-3; size: -; J: TRBJ2-5; CDR3: CAISEWPTSGGSYQETQYF
V: TRBV5-1; size: -; J: TRBJ2-7; CDR3: CASSLWGRTSDEQYF
V: TRBV27; size: -; J: TRBJ2-7; CDR3: CASSRGSYEQYF
V: TRBV20-1; size: -; J: TRBJ2-3; CDR3: CSARDLRTSGPDTQYF
V: TRBV20-1; size: -; J: TRBJ2-1; CDR3: CSAPSGSSYNEQFF
V: TRBV7-9; size: -; J: TRBJ2-1; CDR3: CASSPLLLAGGYNEQFF
V: TRBV3-1; size: -; J: TRBJ1-5; CDR3: CASSHDGQGNQPQHF
V: TRBV5-1; size: -; J: TRBJ1-1; CDR3: CASSFRVSNTEAFF
V: TRBV27; size: -; J: TRBJ2-1; CDR3: CASSSGISSYNEQFF
V: TRBV9; size: -; J: TRBJ2-7; CDR3: CASSVAPSYEQYF
V: TRBV14; size: -; J: TRBJ2-7; CDR3: CASSQRDNSYEQYF
V: TRBV7-2; size: -; J: TRBJ1-6; CDR3: CASRTGQGYSPLHF
V: TRBV7-7; size: -; J: TRBJ2-7; CDR3: CASSLAYGQGGTYEQYF
V: TRBV27; size: -; J: TRBJ2-7; CDR3: CASSLSSGLTYEQYF
V: TRBV7-2; size: -; J: TRBJ2-7; CDR3: CASIPGGPSYEQYF
V: TRBV12-5; size: -; J: TRBJ2-1; CDR3: CASGSNYGGNNEQFF
V: TRBV19; size: -; J: TRBJ2-1; CDR3: CASSIRLITMTYNEQFF
V: TRBV27; size: -; J: TRBJ2-1; CDR3: CASSLGDGSYEQYF
V: TRBV29-1; size: -; J: TRBJ2-5; CDR3: CSVGQGNVETQYF
V: TRBV29-1; size: -; J: TRBJ1-5; CDR3: CSVEGVDQPQHF
V: TRBV19; size: -; J: TRBJ1-5; CDR3: CASSIGPQPQHF
V: TRBV4-3; size: -; J: TRBJ2-7; CDR3: CASTPGLGDEQYF
V: TRBV6-5; size: -; J: TRBJ2-7; CDR3: CASSYSFEGLDEQYF
V: TRBV25-1; size: -; J: TRBJ2-7; CDR3: CASSELDRGYEQYF
V: TRBV14; size: -; J: TRBJ2-1; CDR3: CASSFTPGTGMDEQFF
V: TRBV29-1; size: -; J: TRBJ2-1; CDR3: CSPPPTSGRATYNEQFF
V: TRBV14; size: medium-sized; J: TRBJ2-7; CDR3: CASSQAYEQYF
V: TRBV29-1; size: -; J: TRBJ2-1; CDR3: CSVADRRVTYNEQFF
V: TRBV27; size: -; J: TRBJ2-1; CDR3: CASNPGLANEQFF
V: TRBV11-3; size: -; J: TRBJ2-5; CDR3: CASSAGETQYF
V: TRBV27; size: -; J: TRBJ2-7; CDR3: CASHLQGSYEQYF
V: TRBV28; size: -; J: TRBJ1-5; CDR3: CASRHRAYSNHPQHF
V: TRBV10-1; size: -; J: TRBJ1-2; CDR3: CASSVISWGYGYTF
V: TRBV7-9; size: -; J: TRBJ2-5; CDR3: CASSLTEETQYF
V: TRBV2; size: -; J: TRBJ1-1; CDR3: CASRQGYTEAFF
V: TRBV7-6; size: -; J: TRBJ2-3; CDR3: CASSRLSGGPTDTQYF
V: TRBV29-1; size: -; J: TRBJ2-1; CDR3: CSTLQGYNEQFF